This passage covers 16 T cell receptor beta chains from one sample sequenced in a study of cytomegalovirus exposure and HLA in healthy donors (dated by TCRdb to about 2017). The library was built by means of the immunoSEQ multiplex PCR assay. A mixture of 60 forward primers for TCR Vbeta segments and 13 reverse primers for TCR Jbeta segments was used in the multiplex PCR. This immuneACCESS table, as held by TCRdb, lists in-frame sequences with V and J called but not all clones. Of the missing ones, under half trace to an unresolved V gene in checked studies; the others have no known cause. The sample table shows 150,000 to 200,000 clones, and roughly 65% are seen once. The ten top clones hold approximately 4.6% of the sample. Source material: PBMCs. The receptors stem from a man aged 18 to 29 in good health and CMV-seropositive.

A few counts support this clone. V and J are TRBV28 and TRBJ1-1; D remains ambiguous. Deletions cut 6 bases from V and 8 bases from J, with 10 bases between. Germline lookup yields CDR1 MDHEN and CDR2 SYDVKM. There are 11 residues in the CDR3. CDR3 DNA: TGTGCCAGCAGCTCAGCAGCGGAAGCTTTCTTT. Translating it yields CASSSAAEAFF.

The CDR3 bases are TGTGCCAGCACTTTCGACCGGGGAAACACTGAAGCTTTCTTT. Translating it yields CASTFDRGNTEAFF. The chain couples TRBV6-1 to TRBJ1-1, with D unclear. Trimming left V 7 bases short and J 2 bases short, with 14 bases between. The CDR3 contains 14 residues. Germline V gives CDR1 MNHNS, CDR2 SASEGT.

The chain recombines TRBV10-2 with TRBJ2-5; D gene uncertain. The CDR3 consists of 12 residues. Trimming removed 1 base at V and 5 bases at J, with 5 bases between. From germline, CDR1 is WSHSY and CDR2 SAAADI. The CDR3 DNA is TGCGCCAGCAGTGAGTTCGGGGAGACCCAGTACTTC. Protein: CASSEFGETQYF.

This sequence joins TRBV6-4 and TRBJ2-1; TRBD2 matches at 7 bases. There are 14 residues in the CDR3. Trimming took 5 bases from V and 6 from J; bases not matched to a gene: 7. Germline V CDR1 and CDR2: MRHNA, SNTAGT. The DNA for the CDR3 is TGTGCCAGCAGTACCAGCGGGACTTCCAATGAGCAGTTCTTC. It is translated as CASSTSGTSNEQFF.

The rearrangement links TRBV18 to TRBJ1-5, with unresolved D. The CDR3 is made up of 13 amino acids. V lost 4 bases and J 4 bases, leaving 8 bases between the germline ends. Germline CDR1 reads KGHSH; CDR2 reads LQKENI. Here the CDR3 reads CASSQGDNQPQHF. The CDR3 nucleotides read TGTGCCAGCTCACAAGGAGATAATCAGCCCCAGCATTTT.

The J gene is TRBJ2-5, the V gene TRBV9, with no clear D. The CDR3 has 13 amino acids. Germline V CDR1 and CDR2: SGDLS, YYNGEE. Between the trimmed V and J ends, which lost 4 bases and 1 base, there was a span of 8 bases. The CDR3 loop reads CASSPHAQETQYF. Here the CDR3 DNA reads TGTGCCAGCAGCCCACATGCCCAAGAGACCCAGTACTTC.

The chain employs TRBV11-2 and TRBJ2-5; no clear D gene. CDR1 is SGHAT, CDR2 FQNNGV, per germline. V lost 3 bases, J lost 4 bases, and 9 bases lay in between. This CDR3 spans 13 amino acids. The CDR3 loop reads CASSFLSLETQYF. Here the CDR3 DNA reads TGTGCCAGCAGCTTTCTGTCTTTAGAGACCCAGTACTTC.

The chain uses TRBV10-3 and TRBJ1-5, with TRBD1 as a possible D gene (5 bases). The CDR3 is 15 amino acids. Trimming removed 3 bases at V and 2 bases at J, with 11 bases between. The V gene's germline CDR1 is ENHRY and CDR2 SYGVKD. The CDR3 bases are TGTGCCATCAGTGAAGGAGGGGACGGCAATCAGCCCCAGCATTTT. Translation gives CAISEGGDGNQPQHF.

V gene TRBV2 combines with J gene TRBJ1-4; D remains unclear. Germline assignment: CDR1 SNHLY and CDR2 FYNNEI. V was trimmed by 6 bases and J by 8 bases, leaving 22 bases between them. The CDR3 contains 16 residues. The CDR3 nucleotides are TGTGCCAGCAGCTTCACCCAGGCTACAATCGACGAAAAACTGTTTTTT. It yields the protein CASSFTQATIDEKLFF.

The chain has TRBV7-3 and TRBJ1-1; D unresolved. This CDR3 is built from 13 residues. V gave up 4 bases and J gave up 1 base, with 7 bases separating them. Germline loops: CDR1 SGHTA, CDR2 FQGTGA. The CDR3 DNA is TGTGCCAGCAGCTCCTCTAGGAACACTGAAGCTTTCTTT. It encodes CASSSSRNTEAFF.

The chain joins TRBV6-1 to TRBJ2-5, with 7 bases matching TRBD2. Germline-derived CDR1 and CDR2 are MNHNS and SASEGT. The CDR3 is made up of 13 amino acids. V lost 8 bases, J lost 1 base, and 4 bases stayed unmatched. The CDR3 sequence is CASEASGQETQYF. The DNA for the CDR3 is TGTGCCAGCGAGGCTAGCGGCCAAGAGACCCAGTACTTC.

V usage is TRBV11-3 and J usage is TRBJ2-5, with TRBD2 matching 7 bases. V dropped 7 bases and J dropped 5; count of bases not matched to a gene: 4. The germline V gene encodes CDR1 SGHNT and CDR2 YENEEA. This CDR3 has 12 amino acids. The CDR3 loop is CASNEGGETQYF. The CDR3 DNA sequence: TGTGCCAGCAACGAGGGAGGGGAGACCCAGTACTTC.

The gene calls are TRBV12-5 and TRBJ2-1; TRBD2 matches at 13 bases. The germline V gene encodes CDR1 LGHNT and CDR2 FRNRAP. V gave up 8 bases and J gave up 10 bases; unmatched junction bases: 11. This CDR3 is built from 15 residues. Here the CDR3 DNA reads TGTGCTAGTTTGAGGCGCGGGACTAGCGGGATCGAGCAGTTCTTC. It codes for CASLRRGTSGIEQFF.

This clone was picked up one time. The V gene is TRBV6-1, the J gene TRBJ2-3; TRBD1 aligns across 10 bases. The germline V gene encodes CDR1 MNHNS and CDR2 SASEGT. Trimming removed 6 bases from V and 4 bases from J; junction bases left unmatched: 7. There are 15 residues in the CDR3. The CDR3 protein is CASRTGTGEADTQYF. CDR3 DNA sequence: TGTGCCAGCAGGACCGGGACAGGGGAGGCAGATACGCAGTATTTT.

The rearrangement links TRBV28 to TRBJ1-2; D is uncertain. Germline V lookup: CDR1 MDHEN, CDR2 SYDVKM. The length of the CDR3 is 12 residues. V was pared by 9 bases and J by 7 bases, with 15 bases between. This CDR3 is CASSTGVGGYTF. CDR3 bases: TGTGCCAGTTCGACGGGTGTGGGTGGCTACACCTTC.

The sample holds one count of this clone. The V and J genes are TRBV27 and TRBJ2-1, with D possibly being TRBD2 (5 bases). There are 13 residues in the CDR3. Trimming shortened V by 6 bases and J by 3 bases, and 9 bases separated the two germline ends. Per germline, CDR1 MNHEY and CDR2 SMNVEV (reference sequence). DNA for the CDR3: TGTGCCAGCAGCGGGATAAACTACAATGAGCAGTTCTTC. Amino acids: CASSGINYNEQFF.